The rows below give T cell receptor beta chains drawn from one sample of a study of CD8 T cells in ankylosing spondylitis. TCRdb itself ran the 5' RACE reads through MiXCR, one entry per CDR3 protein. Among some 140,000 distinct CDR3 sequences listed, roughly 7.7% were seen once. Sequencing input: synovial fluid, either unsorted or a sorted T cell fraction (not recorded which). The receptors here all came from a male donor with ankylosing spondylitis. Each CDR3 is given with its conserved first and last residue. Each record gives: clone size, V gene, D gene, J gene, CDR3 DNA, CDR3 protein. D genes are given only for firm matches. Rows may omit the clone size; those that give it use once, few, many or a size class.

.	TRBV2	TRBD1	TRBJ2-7	TGTGCCAGTGAGAGGGACAGAAGTTCCCGCGAGCAGTACTTC	CASERDRSSREQYF
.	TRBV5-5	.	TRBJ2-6	TGTGCCAGCAGCCTACAGCTTGGGGCCAACGTCCTGACTTTC	CASSLQLGANVLTF
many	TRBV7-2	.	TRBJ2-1	TGTGCCAGCAGCTTAGTGGTATTCACCACCTACAATGAGCAGTTCTTC	CASSLVVFTTYNEQFF
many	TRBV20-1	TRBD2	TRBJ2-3	TGCAGTGCGAGAACCTCCTTGGCGGGAGGGAACACAGATACGCAGTATTTT	CSARTSLAGGNTDTQYF
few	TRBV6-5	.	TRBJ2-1	TGTGCCAGCAGTTACTGGGGGTCAGAGCAGTTCTTC	CASSYWGSEQFF
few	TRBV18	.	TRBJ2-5	TGTGCCAGCTCACCAGGCAGCCATGGGGAAGAGACCCAGTACTTC	CASSPGSHGEETQYF
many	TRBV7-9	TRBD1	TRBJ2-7	TGTGCCAGCAGCACCGAGACAGGGGGCACGCAGTACTTC	CASSTETGGTQYF
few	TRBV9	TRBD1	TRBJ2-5	TGTGCCAGCAGCCCTCAGACAGGGAAAGGGGAGACCCAGTACTTC	CASSPQTGKGETQYF
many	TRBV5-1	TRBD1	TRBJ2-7	TGCGCCAGCAGCTCGTGGACAGGTTTAGGCTACGAGCAGTACTTC	CASSSWTGLGYEQYF
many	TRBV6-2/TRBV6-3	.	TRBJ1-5	TGTGCCAGCAGCCCAAGGGGTCCACAGCCCCAGCATTTT	CASSPRGPQPQHF
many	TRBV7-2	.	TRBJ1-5	TGTGCCAGCAGAGAAACGGGGGTGTCCCTAGGCAATCAGCCCCAGCATTTT	CASRETGVSLGNQPQHF
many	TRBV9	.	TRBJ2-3	TGTGCCAGCTGTTTTGACCCTAGCACAGATACGCAGTATTTT	CASCFDPSTDTQYF
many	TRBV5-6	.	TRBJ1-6	TGTGCCAGCAGCCCCTCTGGACTTTATAATTCACCCCTCCACTTT	CASSPSGLYNSPLHF
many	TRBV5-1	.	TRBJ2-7	TGCGCCAGCAGCTCGGACGTCTTCTCCTACGAGCAGTACTTC	CASSSDVFSYEQYF
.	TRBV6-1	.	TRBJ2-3	TGTGCCAGCCAAGGGGGTAGTAACACAGATACGCAGTATTTT	CASQGGSNTDTQYF
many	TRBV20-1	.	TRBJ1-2	TGCAGTGCTAAGAAGGACAGCCACTATGGCTACACCTTC	CSAKKDSHYGYTF
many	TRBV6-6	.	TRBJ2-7	TGTGCCAGCGTGGTTTTTGCGGGGAGCGAGCAGTACTTC	CASVVFAGSEQYF
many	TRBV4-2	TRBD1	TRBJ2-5	TGTGCCAGCAGCCAAGATAGATCCAGGGGGCTTCTGGAGACCCAGTACTTC	CASSQDRSRGLLETQYF
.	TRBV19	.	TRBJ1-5	TGTGCCAGTACCCCTATAGCACGAGGTAATCAGCCCCAGCATTTT	CASTPIARGNQPQHF
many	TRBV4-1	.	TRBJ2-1	TGCGCCAGCAGCCCAGAGCCCTACGAGAGCTTCTACAATGAGCAGTTCTTC	CASSPEPYESFYNEQFF
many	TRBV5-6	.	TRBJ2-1	TGTGCCAGCAGCTTGAAGGGGTACGACGGGGATGAGCAGTTCTTC	CASSLKGYDGDEQFF
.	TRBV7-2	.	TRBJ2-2	TGTGCCAGCAGCTCCTCGGTCGTTGGGCCCGGGGAGCTGTTTTTT	CASSSSVVGPGELFF
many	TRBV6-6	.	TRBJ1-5	TGTGCCAGCAGACCATTACAGGACCAGCCCCAGCATTTT	CASRPLQDQPQHF
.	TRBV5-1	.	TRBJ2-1	TGCGCCAGCAGCTTGGACCCCCGCTACAATGAGCAGTTCTTC	CASSLDPRYNEQFF
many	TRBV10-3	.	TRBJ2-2	TGTGCCATCAGCCCAGGAGCCGGGGAGCTGTTTTTT	CAISPGAGELFF
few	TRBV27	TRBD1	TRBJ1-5	TGTGCCAGCAGAGGCACAGGGGTTTATAGCAATCAGCCCCAGCATTTT	CASRGTGVYSNQPQHF
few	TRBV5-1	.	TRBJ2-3	TGCGCCAGCAGCTTGGGTGTGCCCACAGATACGCAGTATTTT	CASSLGVPTDTQYF
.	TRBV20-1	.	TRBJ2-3	TGCAGTGCTAGCTTTCGGACAGTTACAGATACGCAGTATTTT	CSASFRTVTDTQYF
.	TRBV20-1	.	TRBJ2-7	TGCAGTGCTAGAGACGGGGCAGGTGTGTTCGGCGAGCAGTACTTC	CSARDGAGVFGEQYF
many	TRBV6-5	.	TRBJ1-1	TGTGCCAGTTCAAAGCGGGGGGGCACTGAAGCTTTCTTT	CASSKRGGTEAFF
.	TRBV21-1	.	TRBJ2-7	TGTGCCAGCAGCAAAGTATGGGAGAGACAGGGTAACGAGCAGTACTTC	CASSKVWERQGNEQYF
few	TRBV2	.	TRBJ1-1	TGTGCCATAGAACGAACAGGGAACACTGAAGCTTTCTTT	CAIERTGNTEAFF
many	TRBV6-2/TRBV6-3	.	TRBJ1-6	TGTGCCAGCATTGATCCAGGGAATTCACCCCTCCACTTT	CASIDPGNSPLHF
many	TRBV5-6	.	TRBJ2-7	TGTGCCAGCAGCTTGATGGAGGGGTCCTACGAGCAGTACTTC	CASSLMEGSYEQYF
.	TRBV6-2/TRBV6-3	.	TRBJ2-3	TGTGCCAGCAGCCCGGGACGGCAGGCAGATACGCAGTATTTT	CASSPGRQADTQYF
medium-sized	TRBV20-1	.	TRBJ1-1	TGCAGTGTGCAGACGGGGAACACTGAAGCTTTCTTT	CSVQTGNTEAFF
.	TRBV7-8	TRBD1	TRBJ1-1	TGTGCCAGCAGCTTAGTACAGGGGTCATTAACTGAAGCTTTCTTT	CASSLVQGSLTEAFF
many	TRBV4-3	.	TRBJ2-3	TGCGCCAGCAGCCCCCGAAGTAGTACACCAGATACGCAGTATTTT	CASSPRSSTPDTQYF
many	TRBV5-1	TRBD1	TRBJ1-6	TGCGCCAGCAGCTTGGGGGCCGGGACAGATAATTCACCCCTCCACTTT	CASSLGAGTDNSPLHF
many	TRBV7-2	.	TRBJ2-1	TGTGCCAGCAGCTTTATCCCCGGATACAATGAGCAGTTCTTC	CASSFIPGYNEQFF
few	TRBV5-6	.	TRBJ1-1	TGTGCCAGCAGCTTGGACGGCGTGAACACTGAAGCTTTCTTT	CASSLDGVNTEAFF
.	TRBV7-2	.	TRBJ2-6	TGTGCCAGCAGTACCCAAATCTCTGGGGCCAACGTCCTGACTTTC	CASSTQISGANVLTF
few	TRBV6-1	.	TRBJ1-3	TGTGCCAGCGGCCGGGCCTCTGGAAACACCATATATTTT	CASGRASGNTIYF
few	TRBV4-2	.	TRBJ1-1	TGTGCCAGCAGCCAAGATCCTGACGCAAGGGAAGCTTTCTTT	CASSQDPDAREAFF
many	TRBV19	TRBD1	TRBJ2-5	TGTGCCAGTAGAGGACAGGACGAAACGACCCAGTACTTC	CASRGQDETTQYF
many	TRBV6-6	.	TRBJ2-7	TGTGCCAGCAGTTACTCGACGGCCTACGAGCAGTACTTC	CASSYSTAYEQYF
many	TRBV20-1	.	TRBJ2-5	TGCAGTGCTAGAGCTGACGGAGAGACCCAGTACTTC	CSARADGETQYF
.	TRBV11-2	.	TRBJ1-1	TGTGCCAGCAGCCTAATGGGGACAATCATGAACACTGAAGCTTTCTTT	CASSLMGTIMNTEAFF
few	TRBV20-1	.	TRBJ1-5	TGCAGTGCCGATGACGCAGACAGCCATTATAATCAGCCCCAGCATTTT	CSADDADSHYNQPQHF
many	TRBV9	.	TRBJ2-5	TGTGCCAGCAGCGTAGGGGTCCGCAACCAAGAGACCCAGTACTTC	CASSVGVRNQETQYF
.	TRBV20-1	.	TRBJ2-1	TGCAGTGCTAGGGCACTGGAAACCTACAATGAGCAGTTCTTC	CSARALETYNEQFF
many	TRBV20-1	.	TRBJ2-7	TGCAGTGCCGTACGTGGGTCCTACGAGCAGTACTTC	CSAVRGSYEQYF
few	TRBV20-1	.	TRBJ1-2	TGCAGTGCTCGGACGCAAGTGGGGGTCTACACCTTC	CSARTQVGVYTF
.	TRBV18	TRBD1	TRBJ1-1	TGTGCCAGCTCGGGACAGGGCCAAGCTTTCTTT	CASSGQGQAFF